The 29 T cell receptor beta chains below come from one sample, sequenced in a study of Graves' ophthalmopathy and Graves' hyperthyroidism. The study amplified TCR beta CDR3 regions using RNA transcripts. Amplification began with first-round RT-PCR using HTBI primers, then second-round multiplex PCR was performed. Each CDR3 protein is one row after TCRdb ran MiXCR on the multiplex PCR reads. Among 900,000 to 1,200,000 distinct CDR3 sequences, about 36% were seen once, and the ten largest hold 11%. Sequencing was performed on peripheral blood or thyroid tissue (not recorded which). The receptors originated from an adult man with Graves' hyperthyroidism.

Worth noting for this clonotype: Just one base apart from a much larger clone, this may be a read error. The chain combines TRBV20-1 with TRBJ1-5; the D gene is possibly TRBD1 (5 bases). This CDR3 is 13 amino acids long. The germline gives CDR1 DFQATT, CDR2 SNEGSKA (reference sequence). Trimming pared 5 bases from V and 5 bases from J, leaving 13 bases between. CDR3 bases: TGCAGTGCTCGTGGCAGGGTTGATCAGCCCCAGCATTTT. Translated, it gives CSARGRVDQPQHF.

In nucleotides, the CDR3 is TGCAGCCTTAGAAAAGGGACGAACACTGAAGCTTTCTTT. It encodes CSLRKGTNTEAFF. The chain employs TRBV29-1 and TRBJ1-1; a weak D match, TRBD1 (5 bases). CDR3 size: 13 residues. The V end was cut by 8 bases, the J end by 1 base, with 14 bases between. CDR1 and CDR2 from the germline V gene are SQVTM and ANQGSEA.

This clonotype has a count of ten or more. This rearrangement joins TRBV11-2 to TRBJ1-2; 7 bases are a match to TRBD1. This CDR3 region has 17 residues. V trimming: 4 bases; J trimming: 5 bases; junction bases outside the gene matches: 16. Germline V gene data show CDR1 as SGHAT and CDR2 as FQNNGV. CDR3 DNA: TGTGCCAGCAGCTCCCTTAGGGACAGCCAACGATCATATGGCTACACCTTC. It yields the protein CASSSLRDSQRSYGYTF.

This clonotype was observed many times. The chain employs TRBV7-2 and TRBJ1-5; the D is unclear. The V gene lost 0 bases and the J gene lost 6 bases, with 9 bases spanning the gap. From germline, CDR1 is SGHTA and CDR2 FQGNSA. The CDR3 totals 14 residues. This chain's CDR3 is CASSLAGLSQPQHF. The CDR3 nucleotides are TGTGCCAGCAGCTTAGCTGGGTTAAGTCAGCCCCAGCATTTT.

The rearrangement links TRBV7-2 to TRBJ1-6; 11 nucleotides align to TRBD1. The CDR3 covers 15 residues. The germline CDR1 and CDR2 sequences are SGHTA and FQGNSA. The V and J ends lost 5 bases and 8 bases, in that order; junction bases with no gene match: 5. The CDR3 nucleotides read TGTGCCAGCAGCCTGGCGGACAGGGGGCATTCACCCCTCCACTTT. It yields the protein CASSLADRGHSPLHF.

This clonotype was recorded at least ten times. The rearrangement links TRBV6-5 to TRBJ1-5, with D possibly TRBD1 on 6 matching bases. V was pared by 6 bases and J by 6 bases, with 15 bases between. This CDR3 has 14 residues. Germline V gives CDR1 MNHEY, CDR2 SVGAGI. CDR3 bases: TGTGCCAGCAGAGCAGGGGATCAACGTCAGCCCCAGCATTTT. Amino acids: CASRAGDQRQPQHF.

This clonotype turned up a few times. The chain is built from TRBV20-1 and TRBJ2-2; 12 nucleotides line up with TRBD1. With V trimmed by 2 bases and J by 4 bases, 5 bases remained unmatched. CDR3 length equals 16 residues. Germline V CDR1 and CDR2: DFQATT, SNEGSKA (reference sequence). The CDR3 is CSARPGQGAVTGELFF. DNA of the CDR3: TGCAGTGCTAGACCGGGACAGGGGGCGGTCACCGGGGAGCTGTTTTTT.

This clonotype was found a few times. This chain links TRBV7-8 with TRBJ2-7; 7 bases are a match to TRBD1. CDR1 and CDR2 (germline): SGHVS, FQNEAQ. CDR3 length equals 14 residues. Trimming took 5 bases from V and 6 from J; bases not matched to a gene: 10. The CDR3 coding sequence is TGTGCCAGCAGCCCGACAGGGCATCCGGCCGAGCAGTACTTC. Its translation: CASSPTGHPAEQYF.

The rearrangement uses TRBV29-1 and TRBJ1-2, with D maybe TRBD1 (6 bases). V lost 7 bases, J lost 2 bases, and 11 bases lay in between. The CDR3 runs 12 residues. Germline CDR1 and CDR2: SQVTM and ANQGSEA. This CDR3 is CSGGQRNYGYTF. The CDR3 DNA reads TGCAGCGGCGGACAGAGAAACTATGGCTACACCTTC. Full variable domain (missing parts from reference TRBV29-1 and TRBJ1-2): SAVISQKPSRDICQRGTSLTIQCQVDSQVTMMFWYRQQPGQSLTLIATANQGSEATYESGFVIDKFPISRPNLTFSTLTVSNMSPEDSSIYLCSGGQRNYGYTFGSGTRLTVV.

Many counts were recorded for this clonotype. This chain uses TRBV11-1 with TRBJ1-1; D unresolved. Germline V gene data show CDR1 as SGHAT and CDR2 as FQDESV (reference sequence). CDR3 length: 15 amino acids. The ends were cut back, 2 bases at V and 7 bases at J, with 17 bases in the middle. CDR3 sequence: CASSLRMVGLGEAFF. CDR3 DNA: TGTGCCAGCAGCTTACGAATGGTAGGGTTGGGTGAAGCTTTCTTT.

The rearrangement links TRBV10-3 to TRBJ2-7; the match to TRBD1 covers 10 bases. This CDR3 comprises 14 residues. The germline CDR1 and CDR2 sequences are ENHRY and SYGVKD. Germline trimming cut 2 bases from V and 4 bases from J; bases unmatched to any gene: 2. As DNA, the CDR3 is TGTGCCATCAGTGAGGACAGGGGGCGATACGAGCAGTACTTC. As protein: CAISEDRGRYEQYF.

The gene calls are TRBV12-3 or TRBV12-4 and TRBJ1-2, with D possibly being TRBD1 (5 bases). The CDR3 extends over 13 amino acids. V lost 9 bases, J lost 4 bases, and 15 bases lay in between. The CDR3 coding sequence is TGTGCCAGTCAGGGTCCAGTGGGCTATGGCTACACCTTC. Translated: CASQGPVGYGYTF.

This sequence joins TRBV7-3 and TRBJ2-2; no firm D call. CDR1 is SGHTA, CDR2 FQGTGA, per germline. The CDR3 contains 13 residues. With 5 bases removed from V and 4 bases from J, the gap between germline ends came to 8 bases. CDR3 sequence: CASSPYTTGELFF. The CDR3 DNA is TGTGCCAGCAGCCCATACACCACCGGGGAGCTGTTTTTT.

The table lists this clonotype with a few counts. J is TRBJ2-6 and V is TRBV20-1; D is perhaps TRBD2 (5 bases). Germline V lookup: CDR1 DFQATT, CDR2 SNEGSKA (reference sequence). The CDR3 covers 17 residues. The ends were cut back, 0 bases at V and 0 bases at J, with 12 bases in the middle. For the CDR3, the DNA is TGCAGTGCTAGAGATCTGAGGAGGAGCTCTGGGGCCAACGTCCTGACTTTC. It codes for CSARDLRRSSGANVLTF.

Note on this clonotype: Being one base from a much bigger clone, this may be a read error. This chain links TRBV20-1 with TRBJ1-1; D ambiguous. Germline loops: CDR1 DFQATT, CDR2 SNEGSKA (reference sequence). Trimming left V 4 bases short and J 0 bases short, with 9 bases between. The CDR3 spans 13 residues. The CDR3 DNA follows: TGCAGTGCTATCGACGGACTGAACACTGAAGCTTTCTTT. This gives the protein CSAIDGLNTEAFF.

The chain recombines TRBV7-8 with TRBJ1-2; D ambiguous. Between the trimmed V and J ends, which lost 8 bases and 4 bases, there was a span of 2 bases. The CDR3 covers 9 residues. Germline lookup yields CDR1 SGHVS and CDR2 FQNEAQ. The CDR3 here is CASPYGYTF. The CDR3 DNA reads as TGTGCCAGCCCCTATGGCTACACCTTC.

CDR3 in DNA: TGTGCCATCAGCTCTCAGGGAGTGAACACTGAAGCTTTCTTT. It yields the protein CAISSQGVNTEAFF. The rearrangement links TRBV10-3 to TRBJ1-1, with D possibly matching TRBD1 (5 bases). V lost 6 bases and J lost 0, with 11 bases in between. The CDR3 extends over 14 amino acids. The germline V gene encodes CDR1 ENHRY and CDR2 SYGVKD.

In nucleotides, the CDR3 is TGCAGCGTTGTCGGGGGGGTCATCTACGAGCAGTACTTC. This codes for CSVVGGVIYEQYF. This chain connects TRBV29-1 to TRBJ2-7; 8 bases are shared with TRBD2. With 4 bases clipped from V and 3 bases from J, the junction kept 5 bases outside the gene matches. CDR3 length: 13 amino acids. The germline gives CDR1 SQVTM, CDR2 ANQGSEA.

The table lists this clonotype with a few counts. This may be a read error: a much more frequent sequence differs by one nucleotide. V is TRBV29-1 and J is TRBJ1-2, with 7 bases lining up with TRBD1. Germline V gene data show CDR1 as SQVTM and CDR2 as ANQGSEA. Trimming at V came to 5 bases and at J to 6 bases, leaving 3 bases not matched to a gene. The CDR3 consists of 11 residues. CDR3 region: CSVYRGHGYTF. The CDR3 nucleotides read TGCAGCGTTTACAGGGGTCATGGCTACACCTTC.

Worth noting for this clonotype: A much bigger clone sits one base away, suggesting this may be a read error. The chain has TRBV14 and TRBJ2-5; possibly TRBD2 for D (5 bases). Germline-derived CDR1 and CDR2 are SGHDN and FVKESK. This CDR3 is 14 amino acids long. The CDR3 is CASNHWENQETHYF. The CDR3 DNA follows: TGTGCCAGCAACCACTGGGAGAACCAAGAGACCCATTACTTC.

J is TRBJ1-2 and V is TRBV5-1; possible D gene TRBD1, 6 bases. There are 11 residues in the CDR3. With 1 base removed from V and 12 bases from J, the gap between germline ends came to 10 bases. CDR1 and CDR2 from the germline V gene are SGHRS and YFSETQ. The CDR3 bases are TGCGCCAGCAGCTTGAGCGGGGGCGACACCTTC. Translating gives CASSLSGGDTF.

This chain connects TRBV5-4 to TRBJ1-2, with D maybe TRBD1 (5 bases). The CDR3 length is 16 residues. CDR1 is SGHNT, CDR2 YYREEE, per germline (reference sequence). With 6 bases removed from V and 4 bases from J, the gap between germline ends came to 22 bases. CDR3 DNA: TGTGCCAGCACCAATCAAGGACATCAAGGTCTCTATGGCTACACCTTC. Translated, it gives CASTNQGHQGLYGYTF.

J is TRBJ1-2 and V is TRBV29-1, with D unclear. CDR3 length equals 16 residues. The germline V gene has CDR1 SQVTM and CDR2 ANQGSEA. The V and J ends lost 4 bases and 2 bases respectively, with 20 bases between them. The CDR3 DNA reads TGCAGCGTTGCAGATCTTCTACCTGAGGGCAACTATGGCTACACCTTC. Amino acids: CSVADLLPEGNYGYTF.

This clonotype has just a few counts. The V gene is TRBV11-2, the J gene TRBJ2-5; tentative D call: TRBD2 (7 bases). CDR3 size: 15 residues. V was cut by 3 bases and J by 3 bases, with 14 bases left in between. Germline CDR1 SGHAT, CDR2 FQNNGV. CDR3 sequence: CASSFRGAPEETQYF. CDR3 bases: TGTGCCAGCAGCTTTCGGGGGGCTCCTGAAGAGACCCAGTACTTC.

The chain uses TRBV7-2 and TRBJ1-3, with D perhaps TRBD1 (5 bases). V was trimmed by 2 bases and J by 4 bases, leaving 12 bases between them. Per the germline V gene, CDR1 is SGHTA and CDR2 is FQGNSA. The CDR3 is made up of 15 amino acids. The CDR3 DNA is TGTGCCAGCAGCTTAATGGAGGGGATGGGAAACACCATATATTTT. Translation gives CASSLMEGMGNTIYF.

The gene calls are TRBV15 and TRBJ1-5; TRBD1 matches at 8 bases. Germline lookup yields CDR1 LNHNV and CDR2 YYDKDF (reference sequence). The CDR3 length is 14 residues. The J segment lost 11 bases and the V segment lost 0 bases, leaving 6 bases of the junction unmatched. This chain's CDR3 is CATSREQGGRTQHF. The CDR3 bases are TGTGCCACCAGCAGAGAACAGGGGGGTCGCACCCAGCATTTT.

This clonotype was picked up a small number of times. DNA of the CDR3: TGCAGTGCTAGAGATTTTGGAAAAGGGGCGAACACTGAAGCTTTCTTT. The encoded protein is CSARDFGKGANTEAFF. This chain links TRBV20-1 with TRBJ1-1; possibly TRBD1 for D (5 bases). The CDR3 is made up of 16 amino acids. Trimming shortened V by 0 bases and J by 1 base, and 15 bases separated the two germline ends. Per germline, CDR1 DFQATT and CDR2 SNEGSKA (reference sequence).

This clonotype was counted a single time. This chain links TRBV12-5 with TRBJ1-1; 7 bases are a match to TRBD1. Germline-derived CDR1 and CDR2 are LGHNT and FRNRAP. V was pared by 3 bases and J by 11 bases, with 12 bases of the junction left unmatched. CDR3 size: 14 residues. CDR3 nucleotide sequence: TGTGCTAGTGGTTTTGACAGGGCCCTTATTACGGCTTTCTTT. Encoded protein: CASGFDRALITAFF.

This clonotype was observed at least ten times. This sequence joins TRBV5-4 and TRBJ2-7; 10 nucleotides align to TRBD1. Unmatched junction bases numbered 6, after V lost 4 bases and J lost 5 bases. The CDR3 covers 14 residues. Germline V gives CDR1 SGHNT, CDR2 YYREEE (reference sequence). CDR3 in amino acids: CASSRTGGLNEQYF. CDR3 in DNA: TGTGCCAGCAGCCGGACAGGGGGACTGAACGAGCAGTACTTC.